Reported below is one T cell receptor beta chain. Its antigen remains undetermined. One base away there is no much larger clone; base qualities are not given. CDR1 and CDR2, per the germline V gene, are SGDLS and YYNGEE. The germline V and J ends show losses of 4 bases and 0 bases respectively, and no gene match explains 25 bases of the junction. The CDR3 covers 23 residues, taking in both the cysteine and the phenylalanine. The kept DNA is CDR3 alone, 69 bases in frame from the first base. Collaborating institutions collected whole blood in K2EDTA tubes following their own protocols. For TCRbeta analysis, collaborators shipped samples as frozen whole blood, isolated PBMCs, or DNA extracted from either of those sample types. The data are from a study of blood T cell repertoires in COVID-19 (TCRdb year 2020). About the study as a whole: Collaborator samples came from the United States, Italy and Spain and covered acute and convalescent phases of COVID-19. The material from the prospective study consisted of cDNA or gDNA derived from T cells, B-cell-depleted T cells, or PBMCs. The dataset comprised deeply sampled blood TCRbeta repertoires from subjects exposed to, actively infected with, or recovered from COVID-19. The repertoires were released in a freely available public database meant as a resource for research on the immune response to SARS-CoV-2. Samples were obtained from the ongoing ImmuneRACE study (first 160 participants) and from roughly 1,300 subjects provided by 6 global collaborators. Sample metadata almost always included a de-identified subject ID, COVID-19 status, age in years and sex. Where available, HLA class I and class II types were taken from metadata supplied by the sample provider and were not determined by assay-based typing. Here is what the overall study found, with its caveats: The amount of clinical and demographic metadata varied by source and participant and was provided uncurated.

TCRbeta CDR3 regions were amplified from genomic DNA using the immunoSEQ Assay, a bias-controlled multiplex PCR. The authors' analysis ran thus. Within the assay, amplification of reference gene primers was used to estimate how many nucleated cells each sample contained. To quantify the absolute abundance of each unique TCRbeta CDR3 rearrangement, sequence reads were collapsed and filtered. For each sample, productive Simpson clonality was calculated by taking the square root of Simpson's diversity index across productive rearrangements. TCRdb holds this immuneACCESS table with in-frame rearrangements only. Some clones are missing; in checked studies, unresolved V genes explain under half, and the rest has no known cause. V, J and clone size are those of that table, while D and trimming were read from the DNA. The sample contains some 88,000 clones, 90% to 95% of them found a single time. More than 1.5% of the sample comes from the top ten.

The TCR originated in a human donor with active COVID-19. The donor label of this sample is uncertain. The chain uses TRBV9 and TRBJ2-1, with 10 central nucleotides matching TRBD2. The source material was peripheral blood. The DNA is TGTGCCAGCAGCCCTAGACGGGGGCCACACGTAGCGGGGGGTTCGAGCTCCTACAATGAGCAGTTCTTC. It translates as CASSPRRGPHVAGGSSSYNEQFF.